These T cell receptor beta chains were read from a single sample in a study. Each CDR3 protein gets one entry after TCRdb re-called the 5' RACE reads with MiXCR. The sample gives about 62,000 distinct CDR3 sequences, roughly 30% of which show up once; 2.3% is in the top ten. The sequenced sample consisted of tumor-infiltrating naive CD4+ T cells sorted from the breast tumor. The origin of the receptors is a female donor with breast cancer. Both conserved end residues are part of each CDR3. D genes are given only for firm matches. Clone size is stated in some rows and not others, as once, few, many or a class when expanded.

d_gene: TRBD1
abundance: .
j_gene: TRBJ1-2
v_gene: TRBV5-1
CDR3nt: TGCGCCAGCAGCTTGGGGGACAGTTTTAACTATGGCTACACCTTC
CDR3aa: CASSLGDSFNYGYTF

d_gene: .
abundance: .
j_gene: TRBJ1-1
v_gene: TRBV27
CDR3nt: TGTGCCAGCAGTTTATCAAACCGGTATGGGGACGTCGAAAGTGGTGAAGCTTTCTTT
CDR3aa: CASSLSNRYGDVESGEAFF

d_gene: .
abundance: medium-sized
j_gene: TRBJ1-2
v_gene: TRBV15
CDR3nt: TGTGCCACCAGCAGAGATCGGTCCGGGGCCGGAGGCTACACCTTC
CDR3aa: CATSRDRSGAGGYTF

d_gene: TRBD1
abundance: few
j_gene: TRBJ1-2
v_gene: TRBV29-1
CDR3nt: TGCAGCGTTGAGACGACCGGGACAGGGGGCTATGGCTACACCTTC
CDR3aa: CSVETTGTGGYGYTF

d_gene: TRBD1
abundance: .
j_gene: TRBJ1-2
v_gene: TRBV4-1
CDR3nt: TGCGCCAGCAGCCTAAGAGTCGGGACAGGGACTAACTATGGCTACACCTTC
CDR3aa: CASSLRVGTGTNYGYTF

d_gene: .
abundance: many
j_gene: TRBJ2-1
v_gene: TRBV7-2
CDR3nt: TGTGCCAGCAGCCTATACTTAAACGAAGAGCAGTTCTTC
CDR3aa: CASSLYLNEEQFF

d_gene: .
abundance: few
j_gene: TRBJ2-5
v_gene: TRBV7-8
CDR3nt: TGTGCCAGCAGACCAGACACAGGAAGCCGGGAGACCCAGTACTTC
CDR3aa: CASRPDTGSRETQYF

d_gene: .
abundance: .
j_gene: TRBJ2-1
v_gene: TRBV24-1
CDR3nt: TGTGCCACCAGTGGTAGCATGAATGAGCAGTTCTTC
CDR3aa: CATSGSMNEQFF

d_gene: .
abundance: .
j_gene: TRBJ1-5
v_gene: TRBV29-1
CDR3nt: TGCAGCGTATTAACAATTACACAGGGAGGGAATTGGCCCCAGCATTTT
CDR3aa: CSVLTITQGGNWPQHF

d_gene: .
abundance: many
j_gene: TRBJ1-4
v_gene: TRBV6-5
CDR3nt: TGTGCCAGCAGAGCTACTGCAACTAATGAAAAACTGTTTTTT
CDR3aa: CASRATATNEKLFF

d_gene: .
abundance: many
j_gene: TRBJ1-5
v_gene: TRBV9
CDR3nt: TGTGCCAGCAGCAAGGGGGAGGGGCGGCAGCCCCAGCATTTT
CDR3aa: CASSKGEGRQPQHF

d_gene: TRBD2
abundance: medium-sized
j_gene: TRBJ2-5
v_gene: TRBV7-9
CDR3nt: TGTGCCAGCAGCCCACCAAAGCGACTAGCGGGGACCCAAGAGACCCAGTACTTC
CDR3aa: CASSPPKRLAGTQETQYF

d_gene: .
abundance: .
j_gene: TRBJ1-2
v_gene: TRBV15
CDR3nt: TGTGCCACCAGCAGAGATCGGGGGACGGGGAACTATGGCTACACCTTC
CDR3aa: CATSRDRGTGNYGYTF

d_gene: .
abundance: .
j_gene: TRBJ2-4
v_gene: TRBV29-1
CDR3nt: TGCAGCGTTGAAACGACAGGACTACAAAACATTCAGTACTTC
CDR3aa: CSVETTGLQNIQYF

d_gene: .
abundance: many
j_gene: TRBJ1-2
v_gene: TRBV9
CDR3nt: TGTGCCAGCAGCCCCCGTTGGGAGAGCTATGGCTACACCTTC
CDR3aa: CASSPRWESYGYTF

d_gene: TRBD2
abundance: .
j_gene: TRBJ2-3
v_gene: TRBV27
CDR3nt: TGTGCCAGCAGCCTAGCGGGAGGTTTCACGCAGTATTTT
CDR3aa: CASSLAGGFTQYF

d_gene: TRBD1
abundance: .
j_gene: TRBJ1-1
v_gene: TRBV7-9
CDR3nt: TGTGCCAGCAGCCCCCATCGGGACAAACAGGGGGCGAGCACTGAAGCTTTCTTT
CDR3aa: CASSPHRDKQGASTEAFF

d_gene: .
abundance: .
j_gene: TRBJ1-2
v_gene: TRBV12-3/TRBV12-4
CDR3nt: TGTGCCAGCAGTTTAAGGGGGACAAACTATGGCTACACCTTC
CDR3aa: CASSLRGTNYGYTF

d_gene: .
abundance: .
j_gene: TRBJ2-1
v_gene: TRBV3-1
CDR3nt: TGTGCCAGCAGCCCTCTAGCTGGAGAATGGATGTCCTACAATGAGCAGCTCTTC
CDR3aa: CASSPLAGEWMSYNEQLF

d_gene: .
abundance: medium-sized
j_gene: TRBJ1-1
v_gene: TRBV7-2
CDR3nt: TGTGCCAGCAGTGGACTCCGGAACACTGAAGCTTTCTTT
CDR3aa: CASSGLRNTEAFF

d_gene: .
abundance: once
j_gene: TRBJ1-3
v_gene: TRBV5-1
CDR3nt: TGCGCCAGCAGCTTGGATCGGGGGGCGACCGGAAACACCATATATTTT
CDR3aa: CASSLDRGATGNTIYF

d_gene: .
abundance: .
j_gene: TRBJ2-5
v_gene: TRBV12-3/TRBV12-4
CDR3nt: TGTGCCACACAGTGGAGGGGGCGCGGGGAGACCCAGTACTTC
CDR3aa: CATQWRGRGETQYF

d_gene: .
abundance: .
j_gene: TRBJ2-2
v_gene: TRBV12-3/TRBV12-4
CDR3nt: TGTGCCAGCAGTCCCGGGGGTGCCGGGGAGCTGTTTTTT
CDR3aa: CASSPGGAGELFF

d_gene: .
abundance: .
j_gene: TRBJ1-2
v_gene: TRBV29-1
CDR3nt: TGCAGCGTTGATTCCGGAGGCTACACCTTC
CDR3aa: CSVDSGGYTF

d_gene: .
abundance: few
j_gene: TRBJ1-5
v_gene: TRBV12-3/TRBV12-4
CDR3nt: TGTGCCAGCAGCTGGAATGGGGGCGGTCAGCCCCAGCATTTT
CDR3aa: CASSWNGGGQPQHF

d_gene: .
abundance: .
j_gene: TRBJ1-6
v_gene: TRBV12-3/TRBV12-4
CDR3nt: TGTGCCAGCAGTTTAGGGGCGAAGAATTCACCCCTCCACTTT
CDR3aa: CASSLGAKNSPLHF